This TCR beta chain was recorded in a study of shared clonotypes between healthy human individuals. Study in general: The plates for each donor numbered three CD4 naive, three CD4 memory, two CD8 naive and one CD8 memory. Study observations and caveats: Generally, estimated richness proved larger in naive subsets than it did in memory subsets. In a handful of donors, approximately 5% of naive CD4 clonotypes appeared in common.

Healthy HIV-negative adults without recent acute infections or vaccinations served as donors. After removal of 4 bases from V and 5 bases from J, the junction contained 5 bases not matched to a gene. From germline, CDR1 is KGHSH and CDR2 LQKENI. The CDR3 totals 14 residues. The method was immunoSEQ multiplex PCR; TCRdb's version includes in-frame clones alone and lacks a portion of them. The sample consists of about 960,000 clones, more than 75% of them appearing once. With regard to this clone: Its antigen is not known.

The specimen was memory CD4+ T cells sorted from blood. Subset in this sample: CD45RA-negative fraction. The source of this sequence is a man aged 18 to 29 in good health. The chain carries TRBV18 and TRBJ2-1; 7 positions agree with TRBD2. This CDR3 is CASSQAGTNNEQFF. CDR3 bases: TGTGCCAGCTCACAAGCCGGGACTAACAATGAGCAGTTCTTC.